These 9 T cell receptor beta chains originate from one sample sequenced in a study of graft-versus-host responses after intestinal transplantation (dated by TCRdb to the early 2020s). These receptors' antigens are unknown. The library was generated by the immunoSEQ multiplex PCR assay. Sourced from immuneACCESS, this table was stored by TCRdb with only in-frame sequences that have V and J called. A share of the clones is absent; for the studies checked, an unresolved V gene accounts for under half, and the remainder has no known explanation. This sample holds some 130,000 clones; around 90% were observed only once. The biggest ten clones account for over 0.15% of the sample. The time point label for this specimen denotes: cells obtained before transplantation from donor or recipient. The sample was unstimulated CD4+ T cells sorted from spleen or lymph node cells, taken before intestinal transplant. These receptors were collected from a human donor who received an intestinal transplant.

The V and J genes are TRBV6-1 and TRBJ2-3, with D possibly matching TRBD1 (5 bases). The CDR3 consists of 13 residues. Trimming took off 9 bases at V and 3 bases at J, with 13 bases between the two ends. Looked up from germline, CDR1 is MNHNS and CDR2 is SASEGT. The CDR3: CASERGWTDTQYF. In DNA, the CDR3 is TGTGCCAGTGAAAGGGGCTGGACAGATACGCAGTATTTT.

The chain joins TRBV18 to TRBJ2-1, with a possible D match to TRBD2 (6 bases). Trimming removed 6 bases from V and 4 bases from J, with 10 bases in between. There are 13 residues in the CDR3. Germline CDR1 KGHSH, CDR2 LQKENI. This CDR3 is CASSPTSYNEQFF. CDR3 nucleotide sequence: TGTGCCAGCTCCCCGACTAGTTACAATGAGCAGTTCTTC.

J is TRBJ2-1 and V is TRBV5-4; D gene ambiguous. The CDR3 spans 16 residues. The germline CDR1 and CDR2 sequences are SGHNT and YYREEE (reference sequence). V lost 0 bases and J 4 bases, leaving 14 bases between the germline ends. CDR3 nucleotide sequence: TGTGCCAGCAGCTTGGCCGGTAGTCGGGTATACAATGAGCAGTTCTTC. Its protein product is CASSLAGSRVYNEQFF.

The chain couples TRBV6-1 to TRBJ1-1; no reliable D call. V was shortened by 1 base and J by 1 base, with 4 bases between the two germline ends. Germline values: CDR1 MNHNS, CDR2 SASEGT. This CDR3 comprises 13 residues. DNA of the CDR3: TGTGCCAGCAGTGAAGGAAGGAACACTGAAGCTTTCTTT. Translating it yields CASSEGRNTEAFF.

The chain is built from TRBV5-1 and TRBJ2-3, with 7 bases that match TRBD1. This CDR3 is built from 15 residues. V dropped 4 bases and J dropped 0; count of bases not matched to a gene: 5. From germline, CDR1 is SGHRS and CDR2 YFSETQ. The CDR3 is CASSPGQVSTDTQYF. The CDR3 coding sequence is TGCGCCAGCAGCCCAGGACAGGTCAGCACAGATACGCAGTATTTT.

This CDR3 is CASSFDNQPQHF. The CDR3 DNA sequence: TGTGCCAGCAGCTTTGATAATCAGCCCCAGCATTTT. The chain has TRBV7-9 and TRBJ1-5; D call uncertain. V gave up 3 bases and J gave up 4 bases, with 4 bases separating them. This CDR3 spans 12 amino acids. CDR1 is SEHNR and CDR2 is FQNEAQ in the germline V gene (reference sequence).

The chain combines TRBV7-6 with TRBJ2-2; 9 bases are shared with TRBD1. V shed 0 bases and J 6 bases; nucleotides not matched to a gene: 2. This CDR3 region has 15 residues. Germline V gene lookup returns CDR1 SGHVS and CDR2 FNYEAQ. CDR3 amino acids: CASSLAGQGPGELFF. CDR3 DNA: TGTGCCAGCAGCTTAGCGGGACAGGGTCCCGGGGAGCTGTTTTTT.

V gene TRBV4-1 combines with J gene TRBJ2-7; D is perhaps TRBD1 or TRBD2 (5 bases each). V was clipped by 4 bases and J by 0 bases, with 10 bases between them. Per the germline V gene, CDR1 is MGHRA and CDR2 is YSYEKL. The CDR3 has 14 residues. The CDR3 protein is CASSLGEFSYEQYF. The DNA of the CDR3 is TGCGCCAGCAGCCTAGGGGAGTTCTCCTACGAGCAGTACTTC.

The CDR3 reads CASSSGTGDHYEQYF. CDR3 sequence (DNA): TGTGCCAGCAGCTCAGGGACAGGGGACCACTACGAGCAGTACTTC. The chain is built from TRBV7-6 and TRBJ2-7; TRBD1 aligns across 10 bases. Germline V CDR1 and CDR2: SGHVS, FNYEAQ. Germline trimming cut 4 bases from V and 3 bases from J; bases unmatched to any gene: 6. The CDR3 totals 15 residues.